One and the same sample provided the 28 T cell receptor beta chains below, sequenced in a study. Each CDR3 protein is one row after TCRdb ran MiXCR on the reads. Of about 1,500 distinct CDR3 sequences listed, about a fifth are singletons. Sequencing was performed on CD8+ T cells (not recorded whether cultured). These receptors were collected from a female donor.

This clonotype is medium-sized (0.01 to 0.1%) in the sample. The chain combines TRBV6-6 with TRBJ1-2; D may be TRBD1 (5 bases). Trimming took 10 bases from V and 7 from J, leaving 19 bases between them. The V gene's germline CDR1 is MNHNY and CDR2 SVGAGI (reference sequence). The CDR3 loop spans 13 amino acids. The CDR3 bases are TGTGCCATCCCGGACATAAAAGAGGGTGGCTACACCTTC. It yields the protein CAIPDIKEGGYTF.

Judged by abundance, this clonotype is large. DNA for the CDR3: TGTGCCAGCAGTTACTCCCGGGGGCTGGATACGCAGTATTTT. The encoded protein is CASSYSRGLDTQYF. The chain employs TRBV6-5 and TRBJ2-3; D possibly matches TRBD1 or TRBD2 (6 bases each). Trimming left V 0 bases short and J 6 bases short, with 10 bases between. Germline assignment: CDR1 MNHEY and CDR2 SVGAGI. The CDR3 runs 14 residues.

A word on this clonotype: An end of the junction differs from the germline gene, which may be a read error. The CDR3 loop is CASRPGARQETHYF. CDR3 nucleotides: TGTGCCAGCCGCCCAGGGGCTCGTCAGGAGACCCACTACTTC. The rearrangement uses TRBV28 and TRBJ2-5; weak D call: TRBD1 (6 bases). The CDR3 is made up of 14 amino acids. Germline V CDR1 and CDR2: MDHEN, SYDVKM.

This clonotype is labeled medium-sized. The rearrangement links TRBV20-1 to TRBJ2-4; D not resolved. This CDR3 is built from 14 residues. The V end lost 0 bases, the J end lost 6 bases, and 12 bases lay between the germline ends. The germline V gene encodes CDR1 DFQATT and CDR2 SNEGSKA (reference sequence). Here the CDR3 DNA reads TGCAGTGCTAGAGATACAGCGCTCGTAAACATTCAGTACTTC. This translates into CSARDTALVNIQYF.

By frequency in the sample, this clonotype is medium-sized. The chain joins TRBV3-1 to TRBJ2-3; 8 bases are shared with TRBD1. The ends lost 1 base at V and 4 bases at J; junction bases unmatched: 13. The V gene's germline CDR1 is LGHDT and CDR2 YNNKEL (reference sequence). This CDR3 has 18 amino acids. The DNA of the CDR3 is TGTGCCAGCAGCCAAGGCGGAGTGAGGCAGGGGGCTGCAGATACGCAGTATTTT. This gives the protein CASSQGGVRQGAADTQYF.

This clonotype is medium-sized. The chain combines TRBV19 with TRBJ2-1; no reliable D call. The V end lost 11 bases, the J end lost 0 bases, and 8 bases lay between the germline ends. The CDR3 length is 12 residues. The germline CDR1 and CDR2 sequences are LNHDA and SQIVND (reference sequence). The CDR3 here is CASSPSYNEQFF. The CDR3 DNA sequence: TGTGCCTCTTCTCCCTCCTACAATGAGCAGTTCTTC.

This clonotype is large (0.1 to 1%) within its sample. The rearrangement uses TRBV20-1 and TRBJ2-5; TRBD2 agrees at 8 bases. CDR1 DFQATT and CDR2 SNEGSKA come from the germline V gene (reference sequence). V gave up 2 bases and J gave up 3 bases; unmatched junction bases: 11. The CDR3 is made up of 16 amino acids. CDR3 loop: CSARTGFGGAEETQYF. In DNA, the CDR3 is TGCAGTGCTAGAACGGGATTCGGGGGGGCAGAAGAGACCCAGTACTTC.

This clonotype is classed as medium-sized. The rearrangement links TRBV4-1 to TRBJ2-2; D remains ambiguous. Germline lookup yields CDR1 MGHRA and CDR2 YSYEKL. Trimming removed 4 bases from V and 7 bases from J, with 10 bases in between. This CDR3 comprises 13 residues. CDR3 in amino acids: CASSLPRVGELFF. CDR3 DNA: TGCGCCAGCAGCCTACCCCGTGTCGGGGAGCTGTTTTTT.

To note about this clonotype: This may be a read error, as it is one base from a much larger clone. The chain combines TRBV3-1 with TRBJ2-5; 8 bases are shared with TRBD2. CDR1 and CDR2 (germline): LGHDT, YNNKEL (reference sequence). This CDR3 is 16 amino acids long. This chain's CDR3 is CASSQYGGGSQEAQYF. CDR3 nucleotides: TGTGCCAGCAGCCAATACGGCGGGGGGTCACAAGAGGCCCAGTACTTC.

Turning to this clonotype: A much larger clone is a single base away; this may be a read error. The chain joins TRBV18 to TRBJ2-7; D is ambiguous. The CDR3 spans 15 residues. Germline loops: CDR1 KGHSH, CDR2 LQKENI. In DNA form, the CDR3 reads TGTGCCAGCTCACTATCAGAGATGAGCTCCTACGAGCAGTGCTTC. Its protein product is CASSLSEMSSYEQCF.

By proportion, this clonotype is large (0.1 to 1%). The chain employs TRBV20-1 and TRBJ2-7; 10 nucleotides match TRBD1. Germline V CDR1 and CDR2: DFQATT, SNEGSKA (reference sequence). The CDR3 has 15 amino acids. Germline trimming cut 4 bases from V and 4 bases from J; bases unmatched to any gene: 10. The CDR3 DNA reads TGCAGTGCTAAGAGGGACAGGGGAGTGTCTTACGAGCAGTACTTC. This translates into CSAKRDRGVSYEQYF.

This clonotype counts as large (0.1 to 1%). The DNA of the CDR3 is TGTGCCAGCAGTTTATCGAGAGGGGACTATGGCTACACCTTC. Amino acid sequence: CASSLSRGDYGYTF. The V gene is TRBV28, the J gene TRBJ1-2; the D gene is possibly TRBD1 (5 bases). This CDR3 is built from 14 residues. V was pared by 1 base and J by 3 bases, with 9 bases between. The germline CDR1 and CDR2 sequences are MDHEN and SYDVKM.

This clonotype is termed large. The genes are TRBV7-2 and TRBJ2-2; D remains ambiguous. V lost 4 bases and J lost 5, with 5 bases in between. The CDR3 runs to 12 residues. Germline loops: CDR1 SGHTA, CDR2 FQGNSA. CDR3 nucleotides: TGTGCCAGCAGCTATCAAACCGGGGAGCTGTTTTTT. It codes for CASSYQTGELFF.

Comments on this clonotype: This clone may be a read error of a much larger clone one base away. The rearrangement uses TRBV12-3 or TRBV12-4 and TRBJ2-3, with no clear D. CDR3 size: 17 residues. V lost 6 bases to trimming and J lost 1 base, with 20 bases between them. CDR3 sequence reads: CASSLVWVSGGTDTQYF. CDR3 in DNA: TGTGCCAGCAGCCTCGTCTGGGTGAGTGGGGGCACAGATACGCAGTATTTT.

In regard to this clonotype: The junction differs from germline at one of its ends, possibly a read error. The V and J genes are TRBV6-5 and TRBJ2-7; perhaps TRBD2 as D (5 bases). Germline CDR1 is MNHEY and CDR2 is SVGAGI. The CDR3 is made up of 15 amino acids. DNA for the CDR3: TGTGCCAGCAGTCACCGAGGGCAGGTATCCTACGAGCAGTACTTT. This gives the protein CASSHRGQVSYEQYF.

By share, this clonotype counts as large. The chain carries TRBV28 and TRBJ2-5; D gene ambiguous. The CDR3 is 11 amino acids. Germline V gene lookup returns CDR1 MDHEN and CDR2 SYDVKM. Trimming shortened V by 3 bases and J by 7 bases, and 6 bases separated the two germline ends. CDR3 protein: CASSFTGTQYF. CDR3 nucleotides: TGTGCCAGCAGTTTCACGGGGACCCAGTACTTC.

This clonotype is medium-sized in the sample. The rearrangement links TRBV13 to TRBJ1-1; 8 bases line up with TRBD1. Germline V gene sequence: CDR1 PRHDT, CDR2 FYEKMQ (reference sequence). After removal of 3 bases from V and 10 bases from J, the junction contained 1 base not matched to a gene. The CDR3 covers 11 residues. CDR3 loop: CASSFGQGAFF. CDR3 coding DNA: TGTGCCAGCAGCTTCGGACAGGGAGCTTTCTTT.

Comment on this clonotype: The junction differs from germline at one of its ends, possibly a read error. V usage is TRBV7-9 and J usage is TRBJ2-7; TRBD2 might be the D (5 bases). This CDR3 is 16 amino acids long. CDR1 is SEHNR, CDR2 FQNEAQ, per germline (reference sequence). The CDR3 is CASSLAIGSDPYEQYF. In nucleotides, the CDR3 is TGTGCCAGCAGCCTAGCTATCGGCAGCGACCCCTACGAGCAGTACTTC.

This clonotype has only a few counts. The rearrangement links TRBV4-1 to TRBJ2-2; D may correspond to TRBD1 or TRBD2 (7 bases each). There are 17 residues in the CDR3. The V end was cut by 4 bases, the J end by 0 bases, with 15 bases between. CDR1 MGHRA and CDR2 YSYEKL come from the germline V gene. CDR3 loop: CASSLPGGGTNTGELFF. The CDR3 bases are TGCGCCAGCAGCCTCCCAGGGGGGGGGACGAACACCGGGGAGCTGTTTTTT.

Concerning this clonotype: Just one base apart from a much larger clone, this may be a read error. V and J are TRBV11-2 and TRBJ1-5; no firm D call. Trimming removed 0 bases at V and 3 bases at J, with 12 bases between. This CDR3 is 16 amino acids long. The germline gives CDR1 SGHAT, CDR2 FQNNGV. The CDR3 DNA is TGTGCCAGCAGCTTAGATGGCAACTATAACAATCAGCCCCAGCATTTT. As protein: CASSLDGNYNNQPQHF.

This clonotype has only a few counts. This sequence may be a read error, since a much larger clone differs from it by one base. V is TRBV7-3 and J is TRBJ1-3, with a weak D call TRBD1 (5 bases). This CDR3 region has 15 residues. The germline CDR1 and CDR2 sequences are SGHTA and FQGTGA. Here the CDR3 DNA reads TGTGCCAGCAGCTCCCGACAGAACTCTGGAAACGCCATATATTTT. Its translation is CASSSRQNSGNAIYF.

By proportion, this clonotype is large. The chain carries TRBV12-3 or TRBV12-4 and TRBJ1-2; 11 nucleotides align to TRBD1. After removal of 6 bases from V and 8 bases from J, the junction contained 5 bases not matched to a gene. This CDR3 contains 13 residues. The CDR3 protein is CASSPDRGHGYTF. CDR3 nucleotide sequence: TGTGCCAGCAGCCCGGACAGGGGGCACGGCTACACCTTC.

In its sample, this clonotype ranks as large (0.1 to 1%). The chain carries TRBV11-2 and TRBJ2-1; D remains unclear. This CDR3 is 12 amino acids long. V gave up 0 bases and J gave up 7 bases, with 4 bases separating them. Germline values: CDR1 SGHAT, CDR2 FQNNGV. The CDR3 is CASSLERNEQFF. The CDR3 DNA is TGTGCCAGCAGCTTAGAGAGGAATGAGCAGTTCTTC. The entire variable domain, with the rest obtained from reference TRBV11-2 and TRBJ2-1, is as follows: EAGVAQSPRYKIIEKRQSVAFWCNPISGHATLYWYQQILGQGPKLLIQFQNNGVVDDSQLPKDRFSAERLKGVDSTLKIQPAKLEDSAVYLCASSLERNEQFFGPGTRLTVL.

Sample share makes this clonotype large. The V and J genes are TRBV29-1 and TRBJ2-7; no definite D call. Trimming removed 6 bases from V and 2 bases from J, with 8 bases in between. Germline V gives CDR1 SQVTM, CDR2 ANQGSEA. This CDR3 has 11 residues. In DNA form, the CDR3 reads TGCAGCGTCGCAGAGACCTACGAGCAGTACTTC. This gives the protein CSVAETYEQYF.

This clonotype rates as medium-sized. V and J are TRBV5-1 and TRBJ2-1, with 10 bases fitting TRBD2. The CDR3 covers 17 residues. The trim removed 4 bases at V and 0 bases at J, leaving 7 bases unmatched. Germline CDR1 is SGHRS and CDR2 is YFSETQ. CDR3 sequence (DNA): TGCGCCAGCAGCATGGAGGCTAGCGGGAGCTCCTACAATGAGCAGTTCTTC. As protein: CASSMEASGSSYNEQFF.

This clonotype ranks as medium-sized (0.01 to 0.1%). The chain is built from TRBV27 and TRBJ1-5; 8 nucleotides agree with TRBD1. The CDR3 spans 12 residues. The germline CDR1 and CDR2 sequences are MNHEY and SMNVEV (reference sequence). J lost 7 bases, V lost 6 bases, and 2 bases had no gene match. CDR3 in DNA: TGTGCCAGCAGGACAGGGGCACAGCCCCAGCATTTT. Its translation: CASRTGAQPQHF.

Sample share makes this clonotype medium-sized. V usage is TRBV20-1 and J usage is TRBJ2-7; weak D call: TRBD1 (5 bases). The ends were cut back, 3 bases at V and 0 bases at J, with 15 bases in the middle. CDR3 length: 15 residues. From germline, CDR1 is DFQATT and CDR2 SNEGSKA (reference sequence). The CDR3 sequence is CSASSPDTDSYEQYF. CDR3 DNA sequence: TGCAGTGCTAGTTCCCCGGACACTGACTCCTACGAGCAGTACTTC.

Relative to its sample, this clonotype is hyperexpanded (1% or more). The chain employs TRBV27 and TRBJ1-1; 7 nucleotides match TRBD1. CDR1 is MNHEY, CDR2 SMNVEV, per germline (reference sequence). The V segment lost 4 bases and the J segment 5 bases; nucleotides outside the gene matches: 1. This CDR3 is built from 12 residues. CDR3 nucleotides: TGTGCCAGCAGTTCAGGGGGAACTGAAGCTTTCTTT. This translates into CASSSGGTEAFF.